This T cell receptor (beta chain) was profiled in a study of blood T cell repertoires in COVID-19. At the level of the study: Acute-phase and convalescent COVID-19 samples originated in the United States, Italy and Spain.

The authors' processing: Estimation of nucleated cell counts was performed using reference gene primer amplification. Here immunoSEQ multiplex PCR was the method, and the copy in TCRdb shows in-frame clones only, minus some. That table is the source of V, J and clone size, and D and trimming were worked out from the DNA. The sample yields 80,000 to 100,000 clones, less than 85% seen once. The CDR3 length is 13 residues. The V gene lost 5 bases and the J gene lost 7 bases, with 13 bases spanning the gap. Germline V CDR1 and CDR2: SGHTA, FQGTGA. It was during active infection that Seattle patients were enrolled and then longitudinally followed.

This receptor was identified in a man aged 65 to 79 with COVID-19, enrolled during active disease. The chain uses TRBV7-3 and TRBJ2-3, with D unresolved. The specimen sequenced was peripheral blood. Written as DNA, the CDR3 is TGTGCCAGCAGCATCGGGTCCCAGAATACGCAGTATTTT. It is translated as CASSIGSQNTQYF. The whole variable domain, filled in from reference TRBV7-3 and TRBJ2-3, reads GAGVSQTPSNKVTEKGKYVELRCDPISGHTALYWYRQSLGQGPEFLIYFQGTGAADDSGLPNDRFFAVRPEGSVSTLKIQRTERGDSAVYLCASSIGSQNTQYFGPGTRLTVL.